Listed below are T cell receptor beta chains from one sample, sequenced in a study of CD8+ T cells in alopecia areata. Produced via immunoSEQ multiplex PCR; TCRdb's table is partial and in-frame only. The sample contains about 140,000 clones, around 57% of which appear only once. The source material was CD4+ T cells sorted from blood. These receptors were obtained from a human donor in good health. The CDR3 runs from the conserved cysteine through the conserved F or W. D genes are given only for firm matches. Clone sizes are given selectively: once, few, many, or a class where the clone is expanded.

TRBV9	TRBJ2-3	TRBD1	.	CASSVGQGARGTQYF	TGTGCCAGCAGCGTAGGACAGGGGGCGAGAGGTACGCAGTATTTT
TRBV28	TRBJ1-1	.	.	CASSGPWTTNTEAFF	TGTGCCAGCAGCGGGCCTTGGACAACGAACACTGAGGCTTTCTTT
TRBV28	TRBJ1-4	.	.	CASSLLGMGEKLFF	TGTGCCAGCAGTTTATTAGGGATGGGAGAAAAACTGTTTTTT
TRBV30	TRBJ2-4	TRBD2	.	CAWRLGLAGAKNIQYF	TGTGCCTGGAGGCTTGGACTAGCGGGAGCCAAAAACATTCAGTACTTC
TRBV28	TRBJ1-1	.	.	CASRSGQNTEAFF	TGTGCCAGCAGATCGGGACAGAACACTGAAGCTTTCTTT
TRBV7-7	TRBJ2-2	TRBD2	.	CASSLVAGTGELFF	TGTGCCAGCAGCTTAGTAGCGGGCACCGGGGAGCTGTTTTTT
TRBV29-1	TRBJ2-4	TRBD2	few	CSVETSIPLAKNIQYF	TGCAGCGTTGAGACTAGCATTCCTCTAGCCAAAAACATTCAGTACTTC
TRBV7-9	TRBJ2-1	.	.	CASSLRLGAYNEQFF	TGTGCCAGCAGCTTACGCCTGGGGGCCTACAATGAGCAGTTCTTC
TRBV6-5	TRBJ2-5	.	few	CASSLGPGGEYF	TGTGCCAGCAGTTTGGGGCCAGGGGGGGAATACTTC
TRBV30	TRBJ1-1	.	.	CAWTASVPEAFF	TGTGCCTGGACCGCCTCTGTCCCTGAAGCTTTCTTT
TRBV5-6	TRBJ2-5	.	.	CASSLDRVLETQYF	TGTGCCAGCAGCTTGGACAGGGTATTGGAGACCCAGTACTTC
TRBV7-9	TRBJ1-5	.	.	CASSLGGVQPQHF	TGTGCCAGCAGCTTAGGGGGGGTTCAGCCCCAGCATTTT
TRBV29-1	TRBJ2-3	TRBD2	.	CSVGQRESTDTQYF	TGCAGCGTTGGGCAGCGGGAGTCCACAGATACGCAGTATTTT
TRBV5-1	TRBJ2-3	TRBD2	.	CASRRRLAATDTQYF	TGCGCCAGCAGACGAAGACTAGCGGCAACAGATACGCAGTATTTT
TRBV29-1	TRBJ1-2	TRBD1	few	CSVRDRGRDYGYTF	TGCAGCGTGAGGGACAGGGGGCGCGACTATGGCTACACCTTC
TRBV29-1	TRBJ1-2	.	.	CSVPALYGYTF	TGCAGCGTTCCCGCTCTCTATGGCTACACCTTC
TRBV30	TRBJ1-1	.	.	CAWSPQGRTEAFF	TGTGCCTGGAGTCCCCAGGGGAGAACTGAAGCTTTCTTT
TRBV5-1	TRBJ2-2	TRBD1	.	CASRGTGRAGELFF	TGCGCCAGCCGCGGGACAGGGCGGGCCGGGGAGCTGTTTTTT
TRBV28	TRBJ2-7	TRBD1	few	CASIPTGTGGGEQYF	TGTGCCAGCATCCCAACCGGGACAGGGGGAGGCGAGCAGTACTTC
TRBV4-1	TRBJ1-4	.	.	CASSLRVGEKLFF	TGCGCCAGCAGCCTACGAGTGGGCGAAAAACTGTTTTTT
TRBV7-7	TRBJ2-2	.	once	CASSLLRGKFGELFF	TGTGCCAGCAGCTTGCTTAGGGGGAAGTTCGGGGAGCTGTTTTTT
TRBV2	TRBJ2-4	.	.	CASSVTGTPLAKNIQYF	TGTGCCAGCAGTGTCACCGGGACGCCGCTAGCCAAAAACATTCAGTACTTC
TRBV7-9	TRBJ2-1	TRBD2	.	CASSLMTSGRVWAEQFF	TGTGCCAGCAGCTTAATGACTAGCGGGAGAGTATGGGCTGAGCAGTTCTTC
TRBV29-1	TRBJ2-1	.	.	CSVGYPNLYNEQFF	TGCAGCGTTGGGTACCCGAACTTATACAATGAGCAGTTCTTC
TRBV18	TRBJ2-7	TRBD2	.	CASSPPLSGRAPEQYF	TGTGCCAGCTCACCACCCCTTAGCGGGAGGGCCCCCGAGCAGTACTTC
TRBV30	TRBJ2-1	.	.	CAWIPDFREPEQFF	TGTGCCTGGATCCCGGACTTTCGGGAGCCGGAGCAGTTCTTC